This T cell receptor (beta chain) appears in the sequencing data of a study of cytomegalovirus exposure and HLA in healthy donors. These donors were members of the 120-subject validation cohort, a group separate from the roughly 670-subject first cohort. Clones were read by immunoSEQ multiplex PCR, and TCRdb kept only the in-frame ones, dropping some. The table lists around 300,000 clones, approximately 86% of them singletons, with approximately 1.1% in the top ten. Trimming took off 0 bases at V and 3 bases at J, with 11 bases between the two ends. In germline, CDR1 is MNHEY, CDR2 SVGAGI. The CDR3 contains 16 residues.

The sequence came from a woman aged 30 to 39 in good health and CMV-seropositive. Sequenced: PBMCs. V usage is TRBV6-5 and J usage is TRBJ2-2; D possibly corresponds to TRBD2 (5 bases). Here the CDR3 DNA reads TGTGCCAGCAGTTACTCGATACCCGGGGACACCGGGGAGCTGTTTTTT. It translates to CASSYSIPGDTGELFF.